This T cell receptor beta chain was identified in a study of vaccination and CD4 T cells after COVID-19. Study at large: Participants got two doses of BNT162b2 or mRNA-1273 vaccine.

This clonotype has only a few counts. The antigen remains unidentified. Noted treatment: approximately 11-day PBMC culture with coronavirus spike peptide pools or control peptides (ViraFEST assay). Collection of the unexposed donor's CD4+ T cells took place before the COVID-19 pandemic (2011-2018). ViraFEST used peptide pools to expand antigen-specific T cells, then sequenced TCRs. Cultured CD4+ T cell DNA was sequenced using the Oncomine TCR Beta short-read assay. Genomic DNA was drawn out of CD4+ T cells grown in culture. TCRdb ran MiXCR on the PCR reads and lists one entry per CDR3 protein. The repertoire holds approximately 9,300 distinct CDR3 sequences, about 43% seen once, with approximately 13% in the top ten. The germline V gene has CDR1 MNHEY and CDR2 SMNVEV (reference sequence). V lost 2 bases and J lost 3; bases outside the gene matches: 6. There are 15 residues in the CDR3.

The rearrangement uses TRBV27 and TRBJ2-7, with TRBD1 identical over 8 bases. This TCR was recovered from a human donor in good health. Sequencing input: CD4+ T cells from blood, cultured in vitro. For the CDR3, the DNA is TGTGCCAGCAGTTTAAGGGGTGACAGGGGCTACGAGCAGTACTTC. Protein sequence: CASSLRGDRGYEQYF.